This TCR beta chain comes out of a study of T-cell memory formation after mild COVID-19. The V end lost 3 bases, the J end lost 16 bases, and 10 bases lay between the germline ends. The CDR3 sequence is 11 residues long. CDR1 and CDR2 (germline): LNHDA, SQIVND (reference sequence). One entry per CDR3 protein, called by TCRdb with MiXCR from the 5' RACE reads. Seen here are more than 300,000 distinct CDR3 sequences, under 25% observed once, and the top ten hold about 21%. Source material: PBMCs or a T cell subset sorted from them (not recorded which). The receptor was isolated from a man aged 18-30 years who had mild COVID-19 (a few samples of this study predate the infection). Cell type and time point are not known. This chain joins TRBV19 and TRBJ1-6; the D is unclear. CDR3 DNA sequence: TGTGCCAGTAGTATTTTTGGGATTCTCCACTTT. Translating gives CASSIFGILHF.